This passage covers 29 T cell receptor beta chains from one sample sequenced in a study of neurological immune-mediated disorders. TCRdb analysed the 5' RACE reads with MiXCR anew, one entry per CDR3 protein. The sample has just over 95,000 distinct CDR3 sequences, roughly 3.5% seen once. Sequences were obtained from PBMCs. These receptors all stem from a woman younger than 30 with multiple sclerosis.

This clonotype occurred a few times. This chain uses TRBV30 with TRBJ2-3; D might be TRBD1 (6 bases). V lost 4 bases and J lost 1, with 12 bases in between. The V gene's germline CDR1 is GTSNPN and CDR2 SVGIG (reference sequence). The length of the CDR3 is 14 residues. The CDR3 DNA reads TGTGCCTGGAACCAACAGGGTGGCACAGATACGCAGTATTTT. This encodes CAWNQQGGTDTQYF.

Comments on this clonotype: The junction differs from germline at one of its ends, possibly a read error. This chain connects TRBV28 to TRBJ1-6, with D tentatively TRBD1 (6 bases). CDR1 and CDR2 from the germline V gene are MDHEN and SYDVKM. This CDR3 is built from 15 residues. CDR3 bases: TGTGCCAGCAGTAGAGGGGGACTTAACAATTCAACCCTCAACTTT. This gives the protein CASSRGGLNNSTLNF.

Notes on this clonotype: The junction departs from the called germline gene at one end, perhaps through a read error. The CDR3 bases are TGTGCCAGCAGCTTAGCCCCAGCAACAGATAAGCAGTATTTT. Its translation is CASSLAPATDKQYF. This chain uses TRBV11-2 with TRBJ2-3, with D unclear. This CDR3 spans 14 amino acids. Germline values: CDR1 SGHAT, CDR2 FQNNGV. Supplemented by reference TRBV11-2 and TRBJ2-3, the full variable domain reads EAGVAQSPRYKIIEKRQSVAFWCNPISGHATLYWYQQILGQGPKLLIQFQNNGVVDDSQLPKDRFSAERLKGVDSTLKIQPAKLEDSAVYLCASSLAPATDKQYFGPGTRLTVL.

This clonotype was counted a single time. The junction shows a germline mismatch at one end, possibly a read error. The J gene is TRBJ2-1, the V gene TRBV3-1, with D perhaps TRBD1 (6 bases). This CDR3 contains 12 residues. Germline CDR1 is LGHDT and CDR2 is YNNKEL (reference sequence). This chain's CDR3 is CDSSKGVPEQFF. Written as DNA, the CDR3 is TGTGACAGCAGCAAGGGGGTCCCGGAGCAGTTCTTC.

This clonotype was seen many times. The chain has TRBV10-3 and TRBJ1-5, with no clear D. CDR1 and CDR2 (germline): ENHRY, SYGVKD. The V end was cut by 2 bases, the J end by 5 bases, with 10 bases between. This CDR3 is 14 amino acids long. The CDR3 DNA is TGTGCCATCAGTGAGGGGTTATCCGATCAGCCCCAGCATTTT. Translation: CAISEGLSDQPQHF.

Ten or more counts support this clonotype. The chain carries TRBV15 and TRBJ2-3, with 9 bases identical to TRBD2. The CDR3 covers 16 residues. CDR1 is LNHNV, CDR2 YYDKDF, per germline (reference sequence). J lost 3 bases, V lost 3 bases, and 7 bases had no gene match. The CDR3 region has the DNA TGTGCCACCAGCAGGGTTAGCGGGGGAGGGACAGATACGCAGTATTTT. It translates to CATSRVSGGGTDTQYF.

This clonotype was recorded at least ten times. The genes are TRBV5-1 and TRBJ1-4; tentative D call: TRBD1 (5 bases). The CDR3 runs to 15 residues. Germline values: CDR1 SGHRS, CDR2 YFSETQ. Between the trimmed V and J ends, which lost 2 bases and 0 bases, there was a span of 8 bases. The CDR3 DNA reads TGCGCCAGCAGCTTAACGGGGGCAACTAATGAAAAACTGTTTTTT. Residues: CASSLTGATNEKLFF.

This clonotype was counted at least ten times. This sequence joins TRBV5-6 and TRBJ1-4; D perhaps matches TRBD1 (6 bases). The germline V and J ends were trimmed by 1 base and 0 bases, with 10 bases remaining between them. This CDR3 region has 16 residues. In germline, CDR1 is SGHDT, CDR2 YYEEEE. CDR3 nucleotides: TGTGCCAGCAGCTTGCAGGGGCTTGCAACTAATGAAAAACTGTTTTTT. Its translation: CASSLQGLATNEKLFF.

This clonotype was found many times. The chain joins TRBV6-5 to TRBJ1-1; 7 bases map to TRBD1. Germline values: CDR1 MNHEY, CDR2 SVGAGI. The junction had 3 bases not matched to a gene; V was cut back by 5 bases and J by 0 bases. This CDR3 spans 14 amino acids. Written as DNA, the CDR3 is TGTGCCAGCAGTGACAGGGCCATGAACACTGAAGCTTTCTTT. This gives the protein CASSDRAMNTEAFF.

The sample holds many counts of this clonotype. V is TRBV10-3 and J is TRBJ2-7; either TRBD1 or TRBD2 may supply D (5 bases each). Between the trimmed V and J ends, which lost 11 bases and 0 bases, there was a span of 17 bases. The length of the CDR3 is 14 residues. Looked up from germline, CDR1 is ENHRY and CDR2 is SYGVKD. The CDR3 is CAASGRHNSYEQYF. The CDR3 DNA is TGTGCCGCCTCGGGACGCCACAACTCCTACGAGCAGTACTTC.

This clonotype was seen ten or more times. This chain uses TRBV6-5 with TRBJ2-5; D is perhaps TRBD2 (5 bases). CDR1 is MNHEY, CDR2 SVGAGI, per germline. With 5 bases removed from V and 2 bases from J, the gap between germline ends came to 15 bases. This CDR3 comprises 15 residues. As DNA, the CDR3 is TGTGCCAGCAGTCTCCTAGGACGGGGACAAGAGACCCAGTACTTC. Residues: CASSLLGRGQETQYF.

This clonotype was observed a few times. The V and J genes are TRBV30 and TRBJ2-7, with TRBD1 matching over 8 bases. There are 13 residues in the CDR3. The ends lost 3 bases at V and 2 bases at J; junction bases unmatched: 3. Germline loops: CDR1 GTSNPN, CDR2 SVGIG (reference sequence). CDR3: CAWRGQGPYEQYF. As DNA, the CDR3 is TGTGCCTGGAGAGGACAGGGACCCTACGAGCAGTACTTC.

This clonotype was observed at least ten times. The CDR3 loop reads CASTASAGRYEQYF. CDR3 nucleotides: TGTGCCAGCACCGCTTCAGCGGGGAGATACGAGCAGTACTTC. The chain joins TRBV6-6 to TRBJ2-7, with 7 bases that match TRBD2. Losses at the gene ends were 7 bases for V and 4 bases for J; bases not matched to a gene: 10. The length of the CDR3 is 14 residues. CDR1 and CDR2 (germline): MNHNY, SVGAGI (reference sequence).

This clonotype was seen many times. The chain combines TRBV9 with TRBJ2-5, with D uncertain. In germline, CDR1 is SGDLS, CDR2 YYNGEE. The CDR3 is 14 amino acids. V gave up 0 bases and J gave up 6 bases, with 12 bases separating them. The CDR3 sequence: CASSVAGSQKTQYF. CDR3 sequence (DNA): TGTGCCAGCAGCGTAGCCGGTAGCCAGAAGACCCAGTACTTC.

As regards this clonotype: This may be a read error, as it is one base from a much larger clone. The rearrangement joins TRBV7-7 to TRBJ2-7; 7 bases map to TRBD2. CDR1 and CDR2 (germline): SSHAT, FNYEAQ (reference sequence). The CDR3 has 14 residues. CDR3 sequence: CASTDEGGSYEQYF. CDR3 bases: TGTGCTAGCACCGATGAGGGAGGGTCCTACGAGCAGTACTTC.

This clonotype was found a few times. This may arise from a read error, as a much more abundant clone is one base away. The chain carries TRBV7-2 and TRBJ1-6; weak D call: TRBD1 (6 bases). CDR1 is SGHTA, CDR2 FQGNSA, per germline. The CDR3 totals 14 residues. CDR3 region: CASTWTEYNSPLNF. CDR3 DNA: TGTGCCAGCACCTGGACAGAGTATAATTCACCCCTCAACTTT.

This clonotype was detected ten times or more. This chain connects TRBV6-4 to TRBJ1-4; D gene uncertain. The V end lost 6 bases, the J end lost 7 bases, and 12 bases lay between the germline ends. This CDR3 contains 13 residues. From germline, CDR1 is MRHNA and CDR2 SNTAGT. CDR3 residues: CASSEGWGEKLFF. DNA for the CDR3: TGTGCCAGCAGCGAAGGCTGGGGTGAAAAACTGTTTTTT.

As for this clonotype: One base away lies a much larger clone, so this may be a sequencing read error. This chain links TRBV6-2 or TRBV6-3 with TRBJ2-2; D unclear. Germline V gene sequence: CDR1 MNHEY, CDR2 SVGEGT. This CDR3 is built from 11 residues. The CDR3 spells CDSIDTGELFF. The CDR3 nucleotides read TGTGACAGCATAGACACCGGGGAGCTGTTTTTT.

This clonotype was seen at least ten times. The rearrangement links TRBV5-1 to TRBJ1-6, with 10 bases that match TRBD1. The V gene's germline CDR1 is SGHRS and CDR2 YFSETQ. The CDR3 length is 14 residues. The J segment lost 13 bases and the V segment lost 4 bases, leaving 8 bases of the junction unmatched. The CDR3 sequence is CASSPGQGTVPLHF. Written as DNA, the CDR3 is TGCGCCAGCAGCCCGGGACAGGGGACCGTGCCCCTCCACTTT.

This clonotype was detected only a few times. Since a much larger clone is just one base distant, this may be a read error. V and J are TRBV10-1 and TRBJ2-2; D not certain. This CDR3 contains 15 residues. Germline V gene lookup returns CDR1 WNHNN and CDR2 SYGVQD (reference sequence). V was shortened by 8 bases and J by 7 bases, with 20 bases between the two germline ends. CDR3 region: CASAPVTLGNGELFF. The CDR3 DNA is TGCGCCAGCGCGCCCGTCACGCTGGGCAACGGGGAGCTGTTTTTT.

This clonotype was counted at least ten times. This chain uses TRBV12-3 or TRBV12-4 with TRBJ1-5; D uncertain. The CDR3 is made up of 15 amino acids. The V end lost 6 bases, the J end lost 0 bases, and 12 bases lay between the germline ends. CDR3 region: CASSLESGSNQPQHF. DNA for the CDR3: TGTGCCAGCAGCCTAGAGTCCGGTAGCAATCAGCCCCAGCATTTT.

This clonotype occurred a few times. CDR3 DNA sequence: TGCAGTGCTAGAGGAGCGGGACCCTACAATGAGCAGTTCTTC. Its translation: CSARGAGPYNEQFF. V usage is TRBV20-1 and J usage is TRBJ2-1; 7 nucleotides match TRBD2. V dropped 1 base and J dropped 2; count of bases not matched to a gene: 2. CDR3 length: 14 residues. Germline values: CDR1 DFQATT, CDR2 SNEGSKA (reference sequence).

At least ten counts were recorded for this clonotype. The chain is built from TRBV28 and TRBJ1-6, with no clear D. Germline V gene lookup returns CDR1 MDHEN and CDR2 SYDVKM. V was shortened by 6 bases and J by 8 bases, with 8 bases between the two germline ends. The CDR3 spans 12 residues. The CDR3 DNA follows: TGTGCCAGCAGACTGGAGGATTCACCCCTCCACTTT. Translation: CASRLEDSPLHF.

This clonotype has a count of ten or more. The chain recombines TRBV10-2 with TRBJ1-1, with D unresolved. Germline V gene lookup returns CDR1 WSHSY and CDR2 SAAADI. V lost 3 bases, J lost 3 bases, and 8 bases lay in between. The CDR3 is 13 amino acids. For the CDR3, the DNA is TGCGCCAGCAGTGAAACCCGGTACACTGAAGCTTTCTTT. Encoded protein: CASSETRYTEAFF.

This clonotype was observed at least ten times. CDR3 nucleotide sequence: TGTGCCAGCAGTTTCATAGGTCAGCCCCAGCATTTT. Amino acid sequence: CASSFIGQPQHF. The rearrangement joins TRBV27 to TRBJ1-5; D uncertain. With 3 bases removed from V and 6 bases from J, the gap between germline ends came to 6 bases. The CDR3 consists of 12 residues. The germline V gene has CDR1 MNHEY and CDR2 SMNVEV (reference sequence).

Ten or more counts support this clonotype. The chain joins TRBV7-8 to TRBJ2-2; D is uncertain. Germline V lookup: CDR1 SGHVS, CDR2 FQNEAQ. The CDR3 consists of 17 residues. The V and J ends lost 5 bases and 0 bases respectively, with 16 bases between them. The CDR3 DNA reads TGTGCCAGCAGCCTAGACTTCGCAGACACGAACACCGGGGAGCTGTTTTTT. Its translation: CASSLDFADTNTGELFF.

This clonotype showed up many times. The V gene is TRBV28, the J gene TRBJ1-5; a possible D gene is TRBD1 (5 bases). The CDR3 runs 14 residues. The germline gives CDR1 MDHEN, CDR2 SYDVKM. V was cut by 7 bases and J by 6 bases, with 16 bases left in between. As DNA, the CDR3 is TGTGCCAGCAATCGGGGGATTGGGTCTCAGCCCCAGCATTTT. Amino acids: CASNRGIGSQPQHF.

This clonotype was counted ten times or more. The chain links TRBV6-2 or TRBV6-3 to TRBJ1-1; D may be TRBD1 (5 bases). Germline-derived CDR1 and CDR2 are MNHEY and SVGEGT. This CDR3 has 15 residues. V lost 2 bases and J lost 1, with 11 bases in between. The CDR3 DNA reads TGTGCCAGCAGTTACCCGACAGCGGCGAACACTGAAGCTTTCTTT. Amino acid sequence: CASSYPTAANTEAFF.

The rearrangement links TRBV7-8 to TRBJ2-2; TRBD1 aligns across 9 bases. Germline values: CDR1 SGHVS, CDR2 FQNEAQ. The CDR3 covers 16 residues. The ends lost 5 bases at V and 6 bases at J; junction bases unmatched: 10. The CDR3 loop is CASSPRRDRVSGELFF. CDR3 nucleotides: TGTGCCAGCAGCCCCCGGAGGGACAGGGTTTCCGGGGAGCTGTTTTTT.